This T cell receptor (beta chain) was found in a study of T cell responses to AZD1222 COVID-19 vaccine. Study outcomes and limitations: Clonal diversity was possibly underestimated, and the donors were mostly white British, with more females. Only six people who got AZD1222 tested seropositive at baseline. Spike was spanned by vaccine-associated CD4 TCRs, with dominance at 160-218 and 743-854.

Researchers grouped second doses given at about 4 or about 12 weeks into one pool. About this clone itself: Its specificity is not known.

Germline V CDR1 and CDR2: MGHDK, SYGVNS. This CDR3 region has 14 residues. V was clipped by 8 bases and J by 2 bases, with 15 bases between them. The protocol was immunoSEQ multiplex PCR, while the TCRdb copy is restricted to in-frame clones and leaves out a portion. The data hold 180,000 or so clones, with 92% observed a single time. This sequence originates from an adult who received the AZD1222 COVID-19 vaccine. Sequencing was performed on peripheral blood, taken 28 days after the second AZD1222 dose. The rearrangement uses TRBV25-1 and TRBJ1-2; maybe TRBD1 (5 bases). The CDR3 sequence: CASCRAGTNYGYTF. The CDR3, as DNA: TGTGCCAGCTGCAGGGCAGGGACGAACTATGGCTACACCTTC.